This T cell receptor beta chain was observed in a study of cytomegalovirus exposure and HLA in healthy donors. For the study at large: The same platform was used for the 90 to 150 validation repertoires as for the approximately 610 first-cohort repertoires, as reported in a later analysis. Study-level findings and limits: Some TCR beta chains (roughly 160 of them) were listed as cytomegalovirus-associated.

Assay: immunoSEQ multiplex PCR; the TCRdb copy retains only in-frame clones and omits some. In the table there are 260,000 or so clones, about 87% of which are singletons. As to this clone: Its target is unknown.

Germline assignment: CDR1 SGHVS and CDR2 FQNEAQ. CDR3 length: 14 amino acids. With 3 bases removed from V and 3 bases from J, the gap between germline ends came to 9 bases. This sequence joins TRBV7-8 and TRBJ1-5; D gene unclear. The receptor was isolated from a man aged 18 to 35 in good health and CMV-seronegative. Specimen: PBMCs. The CDR3 here is CASSFTEANQPQHF. The CDR3 DNA reads TGTGCCAGCAGCTTTACGGAGGCCAATCAGCCCCAGCATTTT.